This TCR beta chain was profiled in a study of CD8 T cells in Susac syndrome. Germline assignment: CDR1 MDHEN and CDR2 SYDVKM. J lost 14 bases, V lost 5 bases, and 9 bases had no gene match. The CDR3 sequence is 12 residues long. An input of roughly 0.5 to 1 ug of RNA was subjected to reverse transcription using random hexamers. TCRdb passed the immunoSEQ multiplex PCR reads through MiXCR, listing each CDR3 protein once. The sample holds fewer than 250,000 distinct CDR3 sequences, approximately 93% seen once. Negative isolation was used for CD8+ and CD4+ T cells and FACS enrichment for TEMRA cells. V is TRBV28 and J is TRBJ2-1; 7 positions match TRBD1. Sequencing was performed on CD4+ T cells from PBMCs. This receptor was obtained from a human donor in good health. The CDR3, as DNA: TGTGCCAGCAGTGTTGCCGGGACAGATAAGTTCTTC. Protein: CASSVAGTDKFF.